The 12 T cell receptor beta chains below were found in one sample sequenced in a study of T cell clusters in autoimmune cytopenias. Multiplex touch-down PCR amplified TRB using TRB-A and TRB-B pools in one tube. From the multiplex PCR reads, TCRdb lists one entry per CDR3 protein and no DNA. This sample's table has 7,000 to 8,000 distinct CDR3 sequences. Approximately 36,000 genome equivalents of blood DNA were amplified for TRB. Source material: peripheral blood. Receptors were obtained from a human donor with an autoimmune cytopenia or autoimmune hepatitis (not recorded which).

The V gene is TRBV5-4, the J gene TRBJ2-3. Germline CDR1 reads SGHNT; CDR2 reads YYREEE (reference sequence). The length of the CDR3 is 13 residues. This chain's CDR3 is CASSFLAADTQYF.

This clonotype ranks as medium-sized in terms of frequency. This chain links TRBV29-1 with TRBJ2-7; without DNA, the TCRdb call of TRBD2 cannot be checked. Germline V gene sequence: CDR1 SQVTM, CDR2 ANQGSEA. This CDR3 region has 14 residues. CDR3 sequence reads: CSVEDLGRAPEQYF.

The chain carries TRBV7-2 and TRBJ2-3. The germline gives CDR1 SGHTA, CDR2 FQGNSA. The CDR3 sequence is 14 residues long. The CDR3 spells CASSLENSLDTQYF.

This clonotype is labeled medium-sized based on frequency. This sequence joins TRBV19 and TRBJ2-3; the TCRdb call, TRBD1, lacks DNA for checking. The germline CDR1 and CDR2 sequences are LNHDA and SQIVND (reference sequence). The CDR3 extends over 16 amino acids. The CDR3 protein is CASSSLGTANTDTQYF.

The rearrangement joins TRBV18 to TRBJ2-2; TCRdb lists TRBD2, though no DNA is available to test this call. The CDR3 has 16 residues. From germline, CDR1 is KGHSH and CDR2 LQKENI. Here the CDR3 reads CASNREARMNTGELFF.

CDR3 residues: CASSERPRETQYF. This chain uses TRBV19 with TRBJ2-5; TCRdb's D gene call, TRBD1, goes unchecked for lack of DNA. The germline V gene has CDR1 LNHDA and CDR2 SQIVND (reference sequence). This CDR3 is built from 13 residues.

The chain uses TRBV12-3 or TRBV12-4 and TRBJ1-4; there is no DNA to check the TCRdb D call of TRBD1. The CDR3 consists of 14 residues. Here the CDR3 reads CASSRQESNEKLFF.

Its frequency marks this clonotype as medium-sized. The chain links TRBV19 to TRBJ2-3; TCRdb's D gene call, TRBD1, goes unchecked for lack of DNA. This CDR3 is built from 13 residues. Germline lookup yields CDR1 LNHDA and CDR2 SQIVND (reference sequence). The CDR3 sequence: CATRRAMTDTQYF.

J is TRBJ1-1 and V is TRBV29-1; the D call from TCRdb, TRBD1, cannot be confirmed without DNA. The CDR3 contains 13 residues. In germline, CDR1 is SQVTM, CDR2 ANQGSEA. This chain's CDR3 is CSVMTGVNTEAFF. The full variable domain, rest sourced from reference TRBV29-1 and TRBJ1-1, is SAVISQKPSRDICQRGTSLTIQCQVDSQVTMMFWYRQQPGQSLTLIATANQGSEATYESGFVIDKFPISRPNLTFSTLTVSNMSPEDSSIYLCSVMTGVNTEAFFGQGTRLTVV.

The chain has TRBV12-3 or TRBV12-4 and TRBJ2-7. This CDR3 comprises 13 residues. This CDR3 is CASSLGSSYEQYF.

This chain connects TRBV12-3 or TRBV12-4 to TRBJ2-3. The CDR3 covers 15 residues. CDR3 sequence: CASSLLGSPQDTQYF.

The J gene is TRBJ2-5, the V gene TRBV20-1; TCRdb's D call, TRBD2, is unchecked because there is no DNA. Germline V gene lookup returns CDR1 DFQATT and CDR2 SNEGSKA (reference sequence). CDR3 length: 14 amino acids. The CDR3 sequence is CSASQTSGEKTQYF.